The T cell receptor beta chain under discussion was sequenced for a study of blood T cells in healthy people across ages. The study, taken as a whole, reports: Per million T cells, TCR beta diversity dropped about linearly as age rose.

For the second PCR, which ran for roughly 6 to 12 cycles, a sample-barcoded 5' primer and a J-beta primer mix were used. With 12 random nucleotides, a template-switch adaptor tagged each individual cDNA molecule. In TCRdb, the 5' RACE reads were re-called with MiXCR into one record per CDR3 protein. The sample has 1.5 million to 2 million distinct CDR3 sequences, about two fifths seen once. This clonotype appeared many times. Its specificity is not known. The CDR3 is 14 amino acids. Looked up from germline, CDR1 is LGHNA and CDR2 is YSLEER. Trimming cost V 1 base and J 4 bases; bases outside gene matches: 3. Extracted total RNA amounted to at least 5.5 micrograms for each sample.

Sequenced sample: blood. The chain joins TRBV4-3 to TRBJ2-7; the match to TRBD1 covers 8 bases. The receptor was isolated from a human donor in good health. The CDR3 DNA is TGCGCCAGCAGCCAAGGTCGACAGGGGTACGAGCAGTACTTC. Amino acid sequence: CASSQGRQGYEQYF.